These T cell receptor beta chains were read from a single sample in a study of T cell responses to AZD1222 COVID-19 vaccine. This table comes from immunoSEQ multiplex PCR, and its TCRdb copy is limited to in-frame clones, with some not included. The sample yields some 150,000 clones, around 91% seen once. Sequencing used peripheral blood, obtained on day 0 of AZD1222 vaccination. These receptor sequences come from an adult in good health. CDR3s include the opening cysteine and the closing phenylalanine or tryptophan. A D gene is named only where the DNA matches it firmly. Size values are once, few and many counts, or a class for expanded clones, and some rows have none.

V gene: TRBV7-9
J gene: TRBJ1-2
clone size: NA
D gene: NA
CDR3 protein: CASSLARGGDGYTF
CDR3 DNA: TGTGCCAGCAGCTTAGCGAGGGGGGGCGATGGCTACACCTTC

V gene: TRBV6-2/TRBV6-3
J gene: TRBJ2-7
clone size: NA
D gene: NA
CDR3 protein: CASSYRDPYEQYF
CDR3 DNA: TGTGCCAGCAGTTACAGGGATCCCTACGAGCAGTACTTC

V gene: TRBV5-1
J gene: TRBJ2-7
clone size: NA
D gene: NA
CDR3 protein: CASSLQGSYEQYF
CDR3 DNA: TGCGCCAGCAGCTTACAGGGCTCCTACGAGCAGTACTTC

V gene: TRBV7-2
J gene: TRBJ1-5
clone size: NA
D gene: NA
CDR3 protein: CASSSGLVRRGNQPQHF
CDR3 DNA: TGTGCCAGCAGCTCAGGGCTAGTCAGGCGGGGGAATCAGCCCCAGCATTTT

V gene: TRBV5-6
J gene: TRBJ1-3
clone size: NA
D gene: TRBD1
CDR3 protein: CASSQGWTGVGNTIYF
CDR3 DNA: TGTGCCAGCAGCCAGGGTTGGACAGGAGTTGGAAACACCATATATTTT

V gene: TRBV18
J gene: TRBJ1-2
clone size: few
D gene: TRBD1
CDR3 protein: CASSPRKDRGTMGYTF
CDR3 DNA: TGTGCCAGCTCACCCCGGAAGGACAGGGGAACTATGGGCTACACCTTC

V gene: TRBV6-5
J gene: TRBJ1-4
clone size: NA
D gene: NA
CDR3 protein: CASSTGETNEKLFF
CDR3 DNA: TGTGCCAGCAGTACAGGAGAAACTAATGAAAAACTGTTTTTT

V gene: TRBV7-9
J gene: TRBJ2-7
clone size: once
D gene: NA
CDR3 protein: CASSLRNSYEQYF
CDR3 DNA: TGTGCCAGCAGCTTACGAAACTCCTACGAGCAGTACTTC

V gene: TRBV19
J gene: TRBJ1-5
clone size: NA
D gene: NA
CDR3 protein: CASSVAGNQPQHF
CDR3 DNA: TGTGCCAGTAGTGTCGCAGGGAATCAGCCCCAGCATTTT

V gene: TRBV6-6
J gene: TRBJ2-1
clone size: once
D gene: TRBD2
CDR3 protein: CASRRGTSGRGNEQFF
CDR3 DNA: TGTGCCAGCAGACGCGGGACTAGCGGGAGGGGCAATGAGCAGTTCTTC

V gene: TRBV7-6
J gene: TRBJ2-3
clone size: NA
D gene: NA
CDR3 protein: CASSLQSGPTDTQYF
CDR3 DNA: TGTGCCAGCAGCTTACAGTCGGGACCCACAGATACGCAGTATTTT

V gene: TRBV5-1
J gene: TRBJ2-1
clone size: NA
D gene: NA
CDR3 protein: CASSLDGNEQFF
CDR3 DNA: TGCGCCAGCAGCTTGGACGGAAATGAGCAGTTCTTC

V gene: TRBV19
J gene: TRBJ1-1
clone size: NA
D gene: NA
CDR3 protein: CASSIGNTEAFF
CDR3 DNA: TGTGCCAGTAGTATTGGGAACACTGAAGCTTTCTTT

V gene: TRBV20-1
J gene: TRBJ1-6
clone size: NA
D gene: NA
CDR3 protein: CSASLRGWRNSPLHF
CDR3 DNA: TGCAGTGCTAGTTTAAGGGGGTGGCGTAATTCACCCCTCCACTTT

V gene: TRBV3-1/TRBV3-2
J gene: TRBJ2-6
clone size: NA
D gene: TRBD1
CDR3 protein: CASSQDRDRSSGANVLTF
CDR3 DNA: TGTGCCAGCAGCCAAGATAGGGACAGAAGCTCTGGGGCCAACGTCCTGACTTTC

V gene: TRBV30
J gene: TRBJ2-2
clone size: NA
D gene: NA
CDR3 protein: CAWSVGRNGELFF
CDR3 DNA: TGTGCCTGGAGTGTGGGTCGGAACGGGGAGCTGTTTTTT

V gene: TRBV11-2
J gene: TRBJ2-5
clone size: once
D gene: NA
CDR3 protein: CASSWPPQETQYF
CDR3 DNA: TGTGCCAGCAGCTGGCCCCCCCAAGAGACCCAGTACTTC

V gene: TRBV6-5
J gene: TRBJ1-1
clone size: NA
D gene: NA
CDR3 protein: CASRTTGSEAFF
CDR3 DNA: TGTGCCAGCAGGACTACAGGGAGCGAAGCTTTCTTT

V gene: TRBV24-1
J gene: TRBJ2-2
clone size: NA
D gene: NA
CDR3 protein: CATSDPGINTGELFF
CDR3 DNA: TGTGCCACCAGTGACCCGGGGATTAACACCGGGGAGCTGTTTTTT

V gene: TRBV14
J gene: TRBJ1-1
clone size: NA
D gene: TRBD1
CDR3 protein: CASSVQGRTEAFF
CDR3 DNA: TGTGCCAGCAGCGTACAGGGGCGGACTGAAGCTTTCTTT

V gene: TRBV27
J gene: TRBJ1-3
clone size: NA
D gene: NA
CDR3 protein: CASKQAGPNTIYF
CDR3 DNA: TGTGCCAGCAAACAGGCAGGCCCAAACACCATATATTTT

V gene: TRBV2
J gene: TRBJ1-5
clone size: NA
D gene: NA
CDR3 protein: CASRLQGSDGQPQHF
CDR3 DNA: TGTGCCAGCAGACTCCAGGGCAGTGACGGTCAGCCCCAGCATTTT

V gene: TRBV4-3
J gene: TRBJ2-1
clone size: few
D gene: TRBD2
CDR3 protein: CASSQEGLAGGLDEQFF
CDR3 DNA: TGCGCCAGCAGCCAAGAGGGTCTAGCGGGAGGATTAGATGAGCAGTTCTTC

V gene: TRBV27
J gene: TRBJ2-2
clone size: NA
D gene: TRBD1
CDR3 protein: CASSSTDRGLHTGELFF
CDR3 DNA: TGTGCCAGCAGTTCAACAGACAGGGGGCTCCACACCGGGGAGCTGTTTTTT

V gene: TRBV7-9
J gene: TRBJ1-6
clone size: NA
D gene: TRBD1
CDR3 protein: CASSLGTGVSPLHF
CDR3 DNA: TGTGCCAGCTCCCTCGGGACAGGGGTGTCACCCCTCCACTTT

V gene: TRBV19
J gene: TRBJ1-1
clone size: once
D gene: NA
CDR3 protein: CASTQNINTEAFF
CDR3 DNA: TGTGCCAGTACTCAAAACATAAACACTGAAGCTTTCTTT

V gene: TRBV15
J gene: TRBJ2-5
clone size: NA
D gene: TRBD2
CDR3 protein: CATSRDSSGQETQYF
CDR3 DNA: TGTGCCACCAGCAGAGATTCTAGCGGGCAAGAGACCCAGTACTTC

V gene: TRBV19
J gene: TRBJ1-1
clone size: NA
D gene: TRBD1
CDR3 protein: CATRTGGDTEAFF
CDR3 DNA: TGTGCCACCCGGACAGGGGGAGACACTGAAGCTTTCTTT

V gene: TRBV18
J gene: TRBJ2-7
clone size: NA
D gene: TRBD2
CDR3 protein: CASSPLAAGDEQYF
CDR3 DNA: TGTGCCAGCTCACCCCTCGCAGCGGGAGACGAGCAGTACTTC

V gene: TRBV28
J gene: TRBJ1-5
clone size: NA
D gene: NA
CDR3 protein: CASSSDRQPQHF
CDR3 DNA: TGTGCCAGCAGTTCGGACCGTCAGCCCCAGCATTTT

V gene: TRBV29-1
J gene: TRBJ2-7
clone size: NA
D gene: NA
CDR3 protein: CSVSKGTQTYEQYF
CDR3 DNA: TGCAGCGTTTCGAAGGGGACACAAACCTACGAGCAGTACTTC

V gene: TRBV5-6
J gene: TRBJ2-7
clone size: once
D gene: NA
CDR3 protein: CASSLVPGTYEQYF
CDR3 DNA: TGTGCCAGCAGCTTGGTGCCCGGAACCTACGAGCAGTACTTC

V gene: TRBV15
J gene: TRBJ1-4
clone size: NA
D gene: NA
CDR3 protein: CATSTRQVLNEKLFF
CDR3 DNA: TGTGCCACCAGCACCCGACAGGTCCTAAATGAAAAACTGTTTTTT

V gene: TRBV5-8
J gene: TRBJ2-7
clone size: NA
D gene: NA
CDR3 protein: CASGLLPSTYEQYF
CDR3 DNA: TGTGCCAGCGGTCTTTTGCCCAGTACCTACGAGCAGTACTTC

V gene: TRBV5-5
J gene: TRBJ1-5
clone size: NA
D gene: NA
CDR3 protein: CASSLGDRQPQHF
CDR3 DNA: TGTGCCAGCAGCTTGGGAGACCGCCAGCCCCAGCATTTT

V gene: TRBV27
J gene: TRBJ1-1
clone size: NA
D gene: NA
CDR3 protein: CASSSPGANTEAFF
CDR3 DNA: TGTGCCAGCAGTTCCCCAGGGGCGAACACTGAAGCTTTCTTT

V gene: TRBV9
J gene: TRBJ2-2
clone size: NA
D gene: NA
CDR3 protein: CASSGQGPNTGELFF
CDR3 DNA: TGTGCCAGCAGCGGGCAGGGCCCGAACACCGGGGAGCTGTTTTTT

V gene: TRBV5-5
J gene: TRBJ2-3
clone size: NA
D gene: NA
CDR3 protein: CASTPFPGYTDTQYF
CDR3 DNA: TGTGCCAGCACCCCGTTCCCGGGCTACACAGATACGCAGTATTTT

V gene: TRBV19
J gene: TRBJ2-3
clone size: once
D gene: TRBD2
CDR3 protein: CASSLAGTTDTQYF
CDR3 DNA: TGTGCCAGTTCCTTAGCGGGGACCACAGATACGCAGTATTTT

V gene: TRBV19
J gene: TRBJ1-5
clone size: NA
D gene: NA
CDR3 protein: CAAHGGVGQPQHF
CDR3 DNA: TGTGCCGCCCATGGGGGGGTGGGTCAGCCCCAGCATTTT

V gene: TRBV6-5
J gene: TRBJ2-3
clone size: NA
D gene: NA
CDR3 protein: CASGKTDTQYF
CDR3 DNA: TGTGCCAGCGGCAAGACAGATACGCAGTATTTT

V gene: TRBV28
J gene: TRBJ1-3
clone size: NA
D gene: NA
CDR3 protein: CASSSLGSRNTIYF
CDR3 DNA: TGTGCCAGCAGTTCGCTGGGATCCCGAAACACCATATATTTT